These T cell receptor beta chains were read from a single sample in a study of beta chain features in type 1 diabetes. Only in-frame clones appear in the TCRdb table, and some are missing; sequencing was by immunoSEQ multiplex PCR. In the table there are fewer than 250,000 clones, 9.6% of which are singletons. Sequencing was performed on naive CD4+ T cells from blood. Source of these receptors: a woman in her late teens or twenties in good health. CDR3s include the opening cysteine and the closing phenylalanine or tryptophan. The D gene is left open where the match is weak. Rows may omit the clone size; those that give it use once, few, many or a size class.

J gene,clone size,D gene,V gene,CDR3 DNA,CDR3 protein
TRBJ1-6,.,.,TRBV28,TGTGCCAGCAGTTGGGAGAGGAATTCACCCCTCCACTTT,CASSWERNSPLHF
TRBJ1-1,few,.,TRBV2,TGTGCCAGCAATCGGGAGAACACTGAAGCTTTCTTT,CASNRENTEAFF
TRBJ2-7,few,.,TRBV19,TGTGCCAGTAGTATCACCAGGGACGAGCAGTACTTC,CASSITRDEQYF
TRBJ2-2,.,TRBD1,TRBV9,TGTGCCAGCAGCGTAGGGGACAGGGGTCAGAACACCGGGGAGCTGTTTTTT,CASSVGDRGQNTGELFF
TRBJ2-4,few,.,TRBV18,TGTGCCAGCTCGGCCAGGGAATCCAAAAACATTCAGTACTTC,CASSARESKNIQYF
TRBJ1-4,few,.,TRBV2,TGTGCCAGCAGTGACTCTAATGAAAAACTGTTTTTT,CASSDSNEKLFF
TRBJ1-1,.,TRBD1,TRBV7-9,TGTGCCAGCAGCTTTACGTCAGGGGGCGAAGCTTTCTTT,CASSFTSGGEAFF
TRBJ1-3,.,.,TRBV27,TGTGCCAGCAGTTTATCCTCCCAGGGTGGAAACACCATATATTTT,CASSLSSQGGNTIYF
TRBJ2-1,.,TRBD2,TRBV4-2,TGTGCCAGCAGCCAAGACGGCCTAGCGGCCGACAATGAGCAGTTCTTC,CASSQDGLAADNEQFF
TRBJ2-1,few,.,TRBV2,TGTGCCAGCAGTGAAGGGGCCAATGAGCAGTTCTTC,CASSEGANEQFF
TRBJ2-3,few,TRBD1,TRBV15,TGTGCCACCAGCCTCCCGGGACAGAGCACAGATACGCAGTATTTT,CATSLPGQSTDTQYF
TRBJ1-1,few,TRBD1,TRBV12-5,TGTGCTAGTGGTGGGACAGGGTCGTTCACTGAAGCTTTCTTT,CASGGTGSFTEAFF
TRBJ2-3,.,.,TRBV6-1,TGTGCCAGCAGTGGGGTTGGACAGACAACAGATACGCAGTATTTT,CASSGVGQTTDTQYF
TRBJ1-1,.,TRBD1,TRBV19,TGTGCCAGTAGCCCCGGGACAGGGGGCTTGACTGAAGCTTTCTTT,CASSPGTGGLTEAFF
TRBJ2-5,.,TRBD2,TRBV5-4,TGTGCCAGCAGCTTGAGTTCTAGCGGCGGTGAAGAGACCCAGTACTTC,CASSLSSSGGEETQYF
TRBJ1-1,.,TRBD1,TRBV4-2,TGTGCCAGCAGCAATCGACAGGGGGCGAGCACTGAAGCTTTCTTT,CASSNRQGASTEAFF
TRBJ2-5,.,TRBD2,TRBV9,TGTGCCAGCAGCGAAACGGGGGGAATATTCCAAGAGACCCAGTACTTC,CASSETGGIFQETQYF
TRBJ2-3,.,TRBD2,TRBV18,TGTGCCAGCTCACCACGGGGCGGGAGTGCAGATACGCAGTATTTT,CASSPRGGSADTQYF
TRBJ1-2,.,.,TRBV5-4,TGTGCCAGCAGCTTGCGGCAGGCAGATGGCTACACCTTC,CASSLRQADGYTF
TRBJ2-1,few,TRBD2,TRBV19,TGTGCCAGTAGACGAAACGGACTAGCGGGAGTCCGAAATGAGCAGTTCTTC,CASRRNGLAGVRNEQFF
TRBJ1-2,.,TRBD1,TRBV9,TGTGCCAGCAGCGTAGGTAGGACAGGGGTTAATGGCTACACCTTC,CASSVGRTGVNGYTF
TRBJ2-1,few,TRBD2,TRBV7-8,TGTGCCAGCAGCCCTAGCGGGAGCGAGCAGTTCTTC,CASSPSGSEQFF
TRBJ2-3,few,TRBD2,TRBV5-4,TGTGCCAGCAGCTTCGGACTAGCTGGCACAGATACGCAGTATTTT,CASSFGLAGTDTQYF
TRBJ2-1,few,TRBD2,TRBV6-1,TGTGCCAGCAGTGGTAGCGGGGGGGCCCGCAATGAGCAGTTCTTC,CASSGSGGARNEQFF
TRBJ1-2,few,TRBD1,TRBV7-2,TGTGCCAGCAGCTCCCGGACAGGGGGGGACTATGGCTACACCTTC,CASSSRTGGDYGYTF
TRBJ2-5,few,.,TRBV7-2,TGTGCCAGCAGCTTAACAATCGGACTCCAAGAGACCCAGTACTTC,CASSLTIGLQETQYF
TRBJ2-5,few,TRBD2,TRBV4-1,TGCGCCAGCAGCCCCAAACTAGCGGGAGTTGTTGAGACCCAGTACTTC,CASSPKLAGVVETQYF
TRBJ2-7,.,.,TRBV5-1,TGCGCCAGCAGCCTTGTCCCGGGACTGAGCTCCTACGAGCAGTACTTC,CASSLVPGLSSYEQYF
TRBJ1-1,.,TRBD1,TRBV25-1,TGTGCCAAACACAGGGGGAAAGCCACTGAAGCTTTCTTT,CAKHRGKATEAFF
TRBJ2-1,many,.,TRBV7-2,TGTGCCAGCACCACGGTAGCCTATGAGCAGTTCTTC,CASTTVAYEQFF
TRBJ2-4,few,.,TRBV10-3,TGTGCCAGTCGGACAGTTGGGGAAAACATTCAGTACTTC,CASRTVGENIQYF
TRBJ2-6,.,.,TRBV11-3,TGTGCCAGCAGCTCCCCCCCGGGGGACTCGGCTGGGGCCAACGTCCTGACTTTC,CASSSPPGDSAGANVLTF
TRBJ2-5,few,TRBD1,TRBV5-1,TGCGCCAGCAGCCCCCGGGACAGCCAAGAGACCCAGTACTTC,CASSPRDSQETQYF
TRBJ1-5,.,.,TRBV4-2,TGTGCCAGCAGTCCAAGGAGAGGGATCGACCAGCCCCAGCATTTT,CASSPRRGIDQPQHF
TRBJ2-1,few,TRBD2,TRBV2,TGTGCCAGCAGCGGTAGCGGGAGATCACTCACTGAGCAGTTCTTC,CASSGSGRSLTEQFF
TRBJ2-1,few,TRBD1,TRBV5-1,TGCGCCACCTCCCGACAGGGGGATTATGATGAGCAGTTCTTC,CATSRQGDYDEQFF
TRBJ2-5,many,.,TRBV18,TGTGCCAGCTCACCAGGCAACGCCGAGACCCAGTACTTC,CASSPGNAETQYF
TRBJ2-1,.,TRBD1,TRBV5-4,TGTGCCAGCAGCTTCTACGGGACAGGGGGCTACAATGAGCAGTTCTTC,CASSFYGTGGYNEQFF
TRBJ2-3,.,TRBD1,TRBV5-1,TGCGCCAGCAGCTCGGACAGGTCCACAGATACGCAGTATTTT,CASSSDRSTDTQYF
TRBJ2-7,.,.,TRBV5-1,TGCGCCAGCAGCTTGGGCGTTAGCAATGACGTTTACGAGCAGTACTTC,CASSLGVSNDVYEQYF
TRBJ2-5,.,.,TRBV15,TGTGCCACCAGCAGGACACCTGAGGAGACCCAGTACTTC,CATSRTPEETQYF
TRBJ2-5,few,TRBD2,TRBV5-4,TGTGCCAGCAGCCACCCGGGACAAAGACTAGCGAGGAGTCAAGAGACCCAGTACTTC,CASSHPGQRLARSQETQYF
TRBJ2-7,.,.,TRBV7-2,TGTGCCAGCAGGAGGATACAGGGCACCTACGAGCAGTACTTC,CASRRIQGTYEQYF
TRBJ2-1,.,TRBD1,TRBV9,TGTGCCAGCAGCGTAGAGGGGGGGACAGGGCCCTACAATGAGCAGTTCTTC,CASSVEGGTGPYNEQFF
TRBJ1-2,.,.,TRBV13,TGTGCCAGCAATCTCACAACTAACTATGGCTACACCTTC,CASNLTTNYGYTF
TRBJ2-5,few,.,TRBV2,TGTGCCAGCAGTGTAGAAACTAGCAACCAAGAGACCCAGTACTTC,CASSVETSNQETQYF
TRBJ2-1,few,TRBD2,TRBV7-2,TGTGCCAGCAGGCAAATAGCGGGAGTGGTGAATGAGCAGTTCTTC,CASRQIAGVVNEQFF
TRBJ1-1,few,.,TRBV5-1,TGCGCCAGCAGCTTCAGGGTGAACACTGAAGCTTTCTTT,CASSFRVNTEAFF
TRBJ1-2,few,.,TRBV6-5,TGTGCCAGCAGTGAAGCAGGCGTCTATGGCTACACCTTC,CASSEAGVYGYTF
TRBJ2-1,.,TRBD1,TRBV19,TGTGCCAGTAGTGTTACAGGGGACACTGAGCAGTTCTTC,CASSVTGDTEQFF
TRBJ1-1,.,TRBD1,TRBV5-1,TGCGCCAGCGGAGTGGGCAGGGGGCTTACTGAAGCTTTCTTT,CASGVGRGLTEAFF
TRBJ2-3,.,TRBD2,TRBV7-9,TGTGCCAGCAGCCATGGGACTAGCGGGAGTGATACGCAGTATTTT,CASSHGTSGSDTQYF
TRBJ2-5,many,TRBD2,TRBV30,TGTGCCTGGAGAGCTAGCGGGGAAGAGACCCAGTACTTC,CAWRASGEETQYF
TRBJ2-5,.,TRBD1,TRBV6-1,TGTGCCAGCAGGGGGACAGGGCAAGAGACCCAGTACTTC,CASRGTGQETQYF
TRBJ1-2,few,TRBD1,TRBV7-9,TGTGCCAGCAGCTTAGTTCTGGGGGACAGTACTAACTATGGCTACACCTTC,CASSLVLGDSTNYGYTF
TRBJ2-7,few,.,TRBV21-1,TGTGCCAGCAGCAAAGGATCGCAGGGATATCCCTACGAGCAGTACTTC,CASSKGSQGYPYEQYF
TRBJ1-1,few,.,TRBV5-1,TGCGCCAGCAGCGAAACAGGGTGGAACGGTGAAGCTTTCTTT,CASSETGWNGEAFF
TRBJ1-6,few,TRBD1,TRBV5-1,TGCGCCAGCAGCTTGGGGACAGGGTCAAACTCACCCCTCCACTTT,CASSLGTGSNSPLHF
TRBJ2-1,.,.,TRBV15,TGTGCCACCAGCAGAGAGACGGGAGGGGGCCACTCCTACAATGAGCAGTTCTTC,CATSRETGGGHSYNEQFF